This is a list of T cell receptor beta chains from one sample in a study of Ad26.COV2.S vaccination and SARS-CoV-2 variants. The method was immunoSEQ multiplex PCR; TCRdb's version includes in-frame clones alone and lacks a portion of them. The top ten hold roughly 3.3% of the sample, which has just over 350,000 clones, more than 75% seen once. The specimen was peripheral blood, collected in a trial of Ad26.COV2.S vaccine versus placebo. Source of these receptors: a person aged 18-60 years who received the Ad26.COV2.S COVID-19 vaccine or a placebo. Both conserved end residues are part of each CDR3. The D gene is left open where the match is weak.

j_call d_call v_call cdr3_aa cdr3_nt
TRBJ1-5 - TRBV27 CASSPIRDMGGSQPQHF TGTGCCAGCAGTCCGATCCGGGACATGGGCGGGAGTCAGCCCCAGCATTTT
TRBJ2-5 - TRBV18 CASSPAGTETQYF TGTGCCAGCTCACCTGCGGGGACGGAGACCCAGTACTTC
TRBJ2-2 - TRBV14 CASSQEGNRELFF TGTGCCAGCAGCCAAGAGGGTAACCGGGAGCTGTTTTTT
TRBJ2-3 TRBD2 TRBV10-2 CASLAGLTDTQYF TGCGCCAGCCTAGCGGGCCTCACAGATACGCAGTATTTT
TRBJ1-5 - TRBV30 CAWSLPYGNQPQHF TGTGCCTGGAGTCTTCCGTATGGCAATCAGCCCCAGCATTTT
TRBJ2-1 - TRBV11-2 CASSPRTADGEQFF TGTGCCAGCAGCCCCCGGACCGCGGACGGTGAGCAGTTCTTC
TRBJ2-3 TRBD2 TRBV18 CASSPLRTSGTSNTDTQYF TGTGCCAGCTCACCACTTAGGACTAGCGGTACTAGTAACACAGATACGCAGTATTTT
TRBJ1-1 TRBD1 TRBV9 CASSVAGGKNTEAFF TGTGCCAGCAGCGTAGCAGGGGGCAAGAACACTGAAGCTTTCTTT
TRBJ2-2 TRBD2 TRBV5-4 CASSSTSGGIHGELFF TGTGCCAGCAGCTCGACTAGCGGGGGCATCCACGGGGAGCTGTTTTTT
TRBJ1-5 - TRBV30 CAWSVRGGGQPQHF TGTGCCTGGAGTGTACGCGGGGGAGGACAGCCCCAGCATTTT
TRBJ2-7 - TRBV12-3/TRBV12-4 CASSQGLGEQYF TGTGCCAGCAGTCAGGGGCTTGGGGAGCAGTACTTC
TRBJ2-1 - TRBV2 CASSEGSGSSYNEQFF TGTGCCAGCAGTGAAGGCTCTGGTAGCTCCTACAATGAGCAGTTCTTC
TRBJ1-6 TRBD1 TRBV28 CASSLDRGTSPLHF TGTGCCAGCAGTCTGGACAGGGGAACTTCACCCCTCCACTTT
TRBJ2-3 - TRBV21-1 CASSDIQLGSADTQYF TGTGCCAGCAGCGATATTCAGCTAGGTTCGGCAGATACGCAGTATTTT
TRBJ2-7 TRBD2 TRBV28 CASRSGTSVYEQYF TGTGCCAGCAGATCCGGGACTAGCGTCTACGAGCAGTACTTC
TRBJ2-7 - TRBV5-1 CASSLPSYEQYF TGCGCCAGCAGCTTACCGAGTTACGAGCAGTACTTC
TRBJ1-6 - TRBV3-1/TRBV3-2 CASSLGPWSFSPLHF TGTGCCAGCAGCCTGGGACCCTGGTCTTTTTCACCCCTCCACTTT
TRBJ2-7 TRBD1 TRBV9 CASSETGGSYEQYF TGTGCCAGCAGCGAGACAGGGGGCTCCTACGAGCAGTACTTC
TRBJ2-2 TRBD1 TRBV28 CATLQTGGDTGELFF TGTGCCACCCTACAGACAGGGGGCGACACCGGGGAGCTGTTTTTT
TRBJ1-4 - TRBV9 CASSASGSATNEKLFF TGTGCCAGCAGCGCTTCAGGGTCAGCGACTAATGAAAAACTGTTTTTT